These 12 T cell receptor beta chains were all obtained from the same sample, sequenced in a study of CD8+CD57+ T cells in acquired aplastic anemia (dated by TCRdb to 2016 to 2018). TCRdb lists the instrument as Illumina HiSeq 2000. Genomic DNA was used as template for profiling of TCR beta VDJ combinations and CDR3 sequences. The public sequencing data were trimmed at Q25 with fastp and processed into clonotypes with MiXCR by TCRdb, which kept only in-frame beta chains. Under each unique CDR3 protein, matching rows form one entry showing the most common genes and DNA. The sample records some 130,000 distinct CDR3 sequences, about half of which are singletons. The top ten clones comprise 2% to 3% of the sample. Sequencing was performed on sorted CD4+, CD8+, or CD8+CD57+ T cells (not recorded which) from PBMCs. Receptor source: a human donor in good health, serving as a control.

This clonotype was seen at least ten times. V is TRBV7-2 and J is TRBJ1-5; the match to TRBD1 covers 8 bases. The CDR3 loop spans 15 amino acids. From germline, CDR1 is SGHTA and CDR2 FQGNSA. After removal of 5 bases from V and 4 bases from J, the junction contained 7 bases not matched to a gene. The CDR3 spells CASSRGQGRNQPQHF. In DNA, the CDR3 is TGTGCCAGCAGCCGCGGACAGGGTAGGAATCAGCCCCAGCATTTT.

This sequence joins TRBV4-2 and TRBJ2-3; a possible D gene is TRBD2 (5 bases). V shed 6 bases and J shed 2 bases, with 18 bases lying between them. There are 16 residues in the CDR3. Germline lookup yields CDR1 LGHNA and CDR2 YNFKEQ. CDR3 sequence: CASSPEDGLATDTQYF. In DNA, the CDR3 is TGTGCCAGCAGTCCCGAAGATGGGCTAGCCACAGATACGCAGTATTTT.

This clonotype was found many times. CDR3 nucleotide sequence: TGTGCCAGCAGTGTCCGGACAGGGAGCTCTGACGAGCAGTACTTC. Its translation is CASSVRTGSSDEQYF. The chain has TRBV7-2 and TRBJ2-7; TRBD1 matches 8 bases. The CDR3 contains 15 residues. The ends lost 6 bases at V and 5 bases at J; junction bases unmatched: 12. Germline CDR1 reads SGHTA; CDR2 reads FQGNSA.

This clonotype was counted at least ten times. Written as DNA, the CDR3 is TGTGCCAGCAGTTATTTTGGACTAGCGGGGACCGGGGAGCTGTTTTTT. Translation gives CASSYFGLAGTGELFF. This rearrangement joins TRBV2 to TRBJ2-2; the match to TRBD2 covers 12 bases. The length of the CDR3 is 16 residues. The V and J ends lost 5 bases and 5 bases, in that order; junction bases with no gene match: 6. Germline CDR1 and CDR2: SNHLY and FYNNEI.

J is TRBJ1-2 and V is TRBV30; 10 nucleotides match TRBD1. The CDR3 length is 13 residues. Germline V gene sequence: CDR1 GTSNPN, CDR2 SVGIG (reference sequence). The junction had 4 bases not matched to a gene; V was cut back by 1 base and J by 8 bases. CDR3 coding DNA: TGTGCCTGGAGTGGACAGGGGGCGCGAGGCTACACCTTC. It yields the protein CAWSGQGARGYTF.

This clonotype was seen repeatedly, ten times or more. This CDR3 is CATQRAGGYGYTF. The CDR3 nucleotides read TGTGCCACACAAAGGGCAGGGGGCTATGGCTACACCTTC. J is TRBJ1-2 and V is TRBV7-2; TRBD1 aligns across 7 bases. The ends lost 10 bases at V and 4 bases at J; junction bases unmatched: 9. Germline values: CDR1 SGHTA, CDR2 FQGNSA. This CDR3 contains 13 residues.

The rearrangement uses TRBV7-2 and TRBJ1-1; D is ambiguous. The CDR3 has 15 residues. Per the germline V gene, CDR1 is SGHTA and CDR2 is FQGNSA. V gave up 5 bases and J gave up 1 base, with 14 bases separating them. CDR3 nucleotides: TGTGCCAGCAGCAGCACTGTCAGCTGGAACACTGAAGCTTTCTTT. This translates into CASSSTVSWNTEAFF.

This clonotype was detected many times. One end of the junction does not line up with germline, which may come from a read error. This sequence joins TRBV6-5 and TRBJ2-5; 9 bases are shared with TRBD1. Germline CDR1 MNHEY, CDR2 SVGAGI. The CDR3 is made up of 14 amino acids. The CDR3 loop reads CASRDTGGQKTQYF. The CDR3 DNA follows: TGTGCCAGCAGAGACACAGGGGGCCAAAAGACCCAGTACTTC.

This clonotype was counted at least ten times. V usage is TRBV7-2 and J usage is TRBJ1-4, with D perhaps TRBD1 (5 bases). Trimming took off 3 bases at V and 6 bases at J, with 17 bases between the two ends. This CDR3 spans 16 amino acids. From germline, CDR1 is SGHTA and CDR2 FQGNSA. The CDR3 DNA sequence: TGTGCCAGCAGCTTCCTTAAGGGGCGGGGGGATGAAAAACTGTTTTTT. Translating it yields CASSFLKGRGDEKLFF.

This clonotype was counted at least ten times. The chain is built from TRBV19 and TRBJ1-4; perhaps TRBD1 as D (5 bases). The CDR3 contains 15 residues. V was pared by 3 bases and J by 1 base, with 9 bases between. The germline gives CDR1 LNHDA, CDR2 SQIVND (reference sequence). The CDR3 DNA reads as TGTGCCAGTAGTATGTATGGGGGAACTAATGAAAAACTGTTTTTT. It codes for CASSMYGGTNEKLFF.

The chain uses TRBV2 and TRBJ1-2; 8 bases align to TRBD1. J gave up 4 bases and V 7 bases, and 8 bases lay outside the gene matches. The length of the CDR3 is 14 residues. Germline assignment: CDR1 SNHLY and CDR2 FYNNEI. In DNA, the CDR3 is TGTGCCAGCAACCGGGACAGGCCCAGCTATGGCTACACCTTC. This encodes CASNRDRPSYGYTF.

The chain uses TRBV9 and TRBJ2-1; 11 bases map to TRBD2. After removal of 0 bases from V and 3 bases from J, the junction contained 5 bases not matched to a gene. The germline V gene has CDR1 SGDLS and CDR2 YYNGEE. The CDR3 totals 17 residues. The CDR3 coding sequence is TGTGCCAGCAGCGTAGCATTACTAGCGGGAGTCTACAATGAGCAGTTCTTC. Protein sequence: CASSVALLAGVYNEQFF.